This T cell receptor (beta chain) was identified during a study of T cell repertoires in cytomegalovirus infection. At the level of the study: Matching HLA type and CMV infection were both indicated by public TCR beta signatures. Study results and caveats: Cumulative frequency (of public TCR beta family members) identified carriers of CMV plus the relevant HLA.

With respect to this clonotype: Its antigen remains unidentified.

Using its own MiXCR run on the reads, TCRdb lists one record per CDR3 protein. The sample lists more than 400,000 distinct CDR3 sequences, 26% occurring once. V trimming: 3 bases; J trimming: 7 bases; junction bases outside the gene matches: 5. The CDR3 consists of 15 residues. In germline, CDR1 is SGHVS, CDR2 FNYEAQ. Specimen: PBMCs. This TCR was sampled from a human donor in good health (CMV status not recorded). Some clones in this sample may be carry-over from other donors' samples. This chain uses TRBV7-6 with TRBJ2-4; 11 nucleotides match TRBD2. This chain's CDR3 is CASSFSLAGDNIQYF. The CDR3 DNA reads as TGTGCCAGCAGCTTTTCACTAGCGGGAGACAACATTCAGTACTTC.